This TCR beta chain originates from a study of cytomegalovirus exposure and HLA in healthy donors. Study outcomes and limitations: The sole available immune exposure information was CMV serostatus.

Of note for this clone: No antigen is known for it.

Losses at the gene ends were 4 bases for V and 3 bases for J; bases not matched to a gene: 7. Looked up from germline, CDR1 is GTSNPN and CDR2 is SVGIG (reference sequence). CDR3 size: 14 residues. The primer mix had 60 Vbeta and 13 Jbeta primers. Here immunoSEQ multiplex PCR was the method, and the copy in TCRdb shows in-frame clones only, minus some. This table holds 70,000 or so clones, about 80% found once. This TCR derives from a man younger than 35 in good health and CMV-seropositive. The chain joins TRBV30 to TRBJ2-3; 7 bases match TRBD1. Sequenced: PBMCs. CDR3 bases: TGTGCCTGGACTAGGGACAGCGCGACAGATACGCAGTATTTT. Translating it yields CAWTRDSATDTQYF.